These 8 T cell receptor beta chains originate from one sample sequenced in a study of T-cell reconstitution after alpha-beta-depleted transplantation in children. Unique molecular identifiers were incorporated into the prepared TCRbeta library. TCRdb re-derived calls from the PCR reads in MiXCR, one entry per CDR3 protein. In the table there are approximately 980,000 distinct CDR3 sequences, roughly 29% of which are singletons. Sequences were derived from PBMCs, mostly from graft donor cells, sampled 360 days after TCRalphabeta/CD19-depleted stem cell transplant. Receptors originate from a boy younger than two who had a stem cell transplant for SCID, so the T cells may come from the graft donor.

This clonotype was counted only a few times. The gene calls are TRBV27 and TRBJ1-1, with no clear D. The CDR3 consists of 14 residues. Trimming removed 8 bases from V and 2 bases from J, with 15 bases in between. Germline lookup yields CDR1 MNHEY and CDR2 SMNVEV (reference sequence). DNA of the CDR3: TGTGCCAGCGGGTCCCCGGACCGAAACACTGAAGCTTTCTTT. It specifies CASGSPDRNTEAFF.

This clonotype was detected only a few times. The CDR3 spells CSARDRTSGGPNTGELFF. CDR3 DNA sequence: TGCAGTGCTAGAGATCGGACTAGCGGGGGGCCGAACACCGGGGAGCTGTTTTTT. The chain combines TRBV20-1 with TRBJ2-2; TRBD2 aligns across 14 bases. This CDR3 contains 18 residues. The V and J ends lost 0 bases and 0 bases, in that order; junction bases with no gene match: 3. CDR1 and CDR2 from the germline V gene are DFQATT and SNEGSKA (reference sequence).

The chain has TRBV4-1 and TRBJ1-1; no reliable D call. Per the germline V gene, CDR1 is MGHRA and CDR2 is YSYEKL. There are 15 residues in the CDR3. The ends were cut back, 4 bases at V and 2 bases at J, with 14 bases in the middle. For the CDR3, the DNA is TGCGCCAGCAGCCGACAACCGACACCTAACACTGAAGCTTTCTTT. Its protein product is CASSRQPTPNTEAFF.

The table lists this clonotype with a few counts. The rearrangement links TRBV20-1 to TRBJ1-5, with D maybe TRBD1 (5 bases). This CDR3 is 16 amino acids long. The V end lost 2 bases, the J end lost 0 bases, and 14 bases lay between the germline ends. Germline lookup yields CDR1 DFQATT and CDR2 SNEGSKA (reference sequence). This CDR3 reads CSARLGAHYSNQPQHF. The CDR3 DNA is TGCAGTGCTAGACTTGGGGCCCATTATAGCAATCAGCCCCAGCATTTT.

This clonotype was observed a few times. This chain links TRBV20-1 with TRBJ2-5; 11 bases map to TRBD2. This CDR3 has 17 residues. CDR1 and CDR2 (germline): DFQATT, SNEGSKA (reference sequence). The J segment lost 0 bases and the V segment lost 0 bases, leaving 6 bases of the junction unmatched. The CDR3 coding sequence is TGCAGTGCTAGAGATTGGCGACTAGCGGGGTACCAAGAGACCCAGTACTTC. Its translation: CSARDWRLAGYQETQYF.

J is TRBJ2-1 and V is TRBV7-9; 9 positions match TRBD2. V dropped 3 bases and J dropped 9; count of bases not matched to a gene: 9. The CDR3 is 15 amino acids. Germline V lookup: CDR1 SEHNR, CDR2 FQNEAQ (reference sequence). The CDR3 DNA is TGTGCCAGCAGCTTCGCGGGGGGGCCGCTCAGTGAGCAGTTCTTC. As protein: CASSFAGGPLSEQFF.

J is TRBJ2-3 and V is TRBV18; no firm D call. V lost 1 base and J 3 bases, leaving 14 bases between the germline ends. This CDR3 region has 16 residues. Germline CDR1 is KGHSH and CDR2 is LQKENI. As DNA, the CDR3 is TGTGCCAGCTCACCACTTGTTCATCGTCAGACAGATACGCAGTATTTT. Its translation: CASSPLVHRQTDTQYF.

This sequence joins TRBV7-7 and TRBJ2-2, with D perhaps matching TRBD2 (5 bases). Germline values: CDR1 SSHAT, CDR2 FNYEAQ (reference sequence). The CDR3 length is 12 residues. V lost 4 bases to trimming and J lost 6 bases, with 6 bases between them. This CDR3 is CASSSAAGELFF. CDR3 bases: TGTGCCAGCAGCTCAGCGGCCGGGGAGCTGTTTTTT.